This TCR beta chain was obtained from a study of tumor-infiltrating lymphocytes in primary liver carcinoma. Study at large: Those sampled were patients whose primary liver carcinoma was treated by surgical resection.

Germline DNA was extracted alongside blood RNA, which was obtained from unsorted whole blood. A constant-region primer served to make TCR beta cDNA from about 490 ng total RNA. Libraries for TCR beta were built through three nested multiplex PCR rounds, which together made up a slightly modified ARM-PCR procedure. In the first two PCR rounds, TRBV1-TRBV30 forward primers were paired with a C-beta reverse primer, and each round lasted approximately 9 cycles. MiXCR, run by TCRdb on the multiplex PCR reads, gives a single entry per CDR3 protein. The sample consists of approximately 300,000 distinct CDR3 sequences, 55% to 65% of them appearing once. The germline V gene encodes CDR1 SGHNT and CDR2 YENEEA. This CDR3 comprises 15 residues. Worth noting for this clonotype: One end of the junction does not line up with germline, which may come from a read error.

The chain has TRBV11-3 and TRBJ2-2, with 9 positions matching TRBD1. Material for sequencing was peripheral blood. This sequence originates from a middle-aged man with primary liver carcinoma and hepatitis B virus infection. In nucleotides, the CDR3 is TGTGCCAGCAGTCGGGACAGGGAGGGCACCGGGGGGCTGTTCTTT. Protein product: CASSRDREGTGGLFF.